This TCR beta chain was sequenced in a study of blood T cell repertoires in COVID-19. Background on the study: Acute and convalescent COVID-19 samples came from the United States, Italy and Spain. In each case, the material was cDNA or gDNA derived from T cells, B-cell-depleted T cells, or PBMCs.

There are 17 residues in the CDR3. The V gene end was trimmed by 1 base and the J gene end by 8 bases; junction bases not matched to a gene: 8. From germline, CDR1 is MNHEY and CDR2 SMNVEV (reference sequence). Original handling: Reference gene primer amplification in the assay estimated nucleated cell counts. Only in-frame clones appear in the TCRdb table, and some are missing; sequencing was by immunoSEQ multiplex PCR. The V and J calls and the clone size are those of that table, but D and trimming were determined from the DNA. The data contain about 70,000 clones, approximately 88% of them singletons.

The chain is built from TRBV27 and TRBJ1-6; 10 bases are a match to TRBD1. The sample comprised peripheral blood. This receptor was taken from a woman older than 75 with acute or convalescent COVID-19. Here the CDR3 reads CASSLFGWGTGDSPLHF. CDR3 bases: TGTGCCAGCAGTTTATTCGGTTGGGGGACAGGGGATTCACCCCTCCACTTT.